The 16 T cell receptor beta chains below all came from one sample that was sequenced in a study of beta chain features in type 1 diabetes. All of the isolated RNA was reverse transcribed, so expressed TCRB transcripts were sequenced. Here immunoSEQ multiplex PCR was the method, and the copy in TCRdb shows in-frame clones only, minus some. The profile shows 150,000 to 200,000 clones, around an eighth of them singletons. What was sequenced was central memory CD4+ T cells from blood. These receptors were taken from a woman younger than 30 in good health.

This chain connects TRBV7-9 to TRBJ1-5; D gene unclear. Germline lookup yields CDR1 SEHNR and CDR2 FQNEAQ (reference sequence). V lost 1 base and J lost 0, with 7 bases in between. The CDR3 extends over 15 amino acids. The CDR3 DNA is TGTGCCAGCAGCTTAGGGTCGGTTAGCAATCAGCCCCAGCATTTT. Protein product: CASSLGSVSNQPQHF. The full variable domain, completed using reference TRBV7-9 and TRBJ1-5, is DTGVSQNPRHKITKRGQNVTFRCDPISEHNRLYWYRQTLGQGPEFLTYFQNEAQLEKSRLLSDRFSAERPKGSFSTLEIQRTEQGDSAMYLCASSLGSVSNQPQHFGDGTRLSIL.

This clone was recorded a few times. The V gene is TRBV19, the J gene TRBJ2-7, with TRBD2 as a possible D gene (5 bases). The CDR3 extends over 13 amino acids. Trimming took 5 bases from V and 6 from J, leaving 14 bases between them. CDR1 and CDR2 from the germline V gene are LNHDA and SQIVND (reference sequence). This chain's CDR3 is CASSLTDFAEQYF. DNA for the CDR3: TGTGCCAGTAGTCTGACGGACTTCGCCGAGCAGTACTTC.

This clone was counted a few times. The same CDR3 can be traced to other DNA sequences in this sample. The J gene is TRBJ1-2, the V gene TRBV7-2; maybe TRBD1 (6 bases). V gave up 2 bases and J gave up 6 bases, with 10 bases separating them. This CDR3 contains 13 residues. Germline V gene data show CDR1 as SGHTA and CDR2 as FQGNSA. The CDR3 is CASSLTSGDGYTF. For the CDR3, the DNA is TGTGCCAGCAGCTTAACCTCAGGGGATGGCTACACCTTC.

This clone has a handful of counts. The chain has TRBV5-1 and TRBJ2-3; TRBD2 matches at 10 bases. The CDR3 runs 15 residues. V shed 2 bases, J shed 4 bases, and the junction held 4 bases outside the gene matches. CDR1 and CDR2 from the germline V gene are SGHRS and YFSETQ. CDR3 residues: CASSLTSGMSDTQYF. The CDR3, as DNA: TGCGCCAGCAGCTTAACTAGCGGGATGTCAGATACGCAGTATTTT.

CDR3 DNA: TGTGCCAGCAGGACGCTAGCGGGGTTCACCGGGGAGCTGTTTTTT. Its translation is CASRTLAGFTGELFF. V gene TRBV6-5 combines with J gene TRBJ2-2; TRBD2 matches 9 bases. V lost 6 bases to trimming and J lost 4 bases; unmatched junction nucleotides: 6. The CDR3 runs 15 residues. The germline gives CDR1 MNHEY, CDR2 SVGAGI.

This clone was counted a few times. The genes are TRBV15 and TRBJ2-7, with a tentative D call TRBD2 (6 bases). CDR1 and CDR2 from the germline V gene are LNHNV and YYDKDF (reference sequence). Trimming removed 1 base at V and 1 base at J, with 11 bases between. The CDR3 consists of 15 residues. The chain's CDR3 is CATSRGGDQSYEQYF. DNA of the CDR3: TGTGCCACCAGCAGAGGGGGGGACCAATCCTACGAGCAGTACTTC.

V gene TRBV2 combines with J gene TRBJ1-2; TRBD1 matches 10 bases. The junction had 7 bases not matched to a gene; V was cut back by 6 bases and J by 3 bases. In germline, CDR1 is SNHLY, CDR2 FYNNEI. The CDR3 covers 15 residues. CDR3 sequence reads: CASRPRQGADYGYTF. DNA of the CDR3: TGTGCCAGCAGGCCGAGACAGGGGGCAGACTATGGCTACACCTTC. Looking up the rest from reference TRBV2 and TRBJ1-2 gives the full variable domain: EPEVTQTPSHQVTQMGQEVILRCVPISNHLYFYWYRQILGQKVEFLVSFYNNEISEKSEIFDDQFSVERPDGSNFTLKIRSTKLEDSAMYFCASRPRQGADYGYTFGSGTRLTVV.

The table lists this clone with a few counts. Other DNA sequences of this sample code for an identical CDR3. This chain connects TRBV7-6 to TRBJ2-5; D is unresolved. Germline CDR1 reads SGHVS; CDR2 reads FNYEAQ. The V end was cut by 1 base, the J end by 1 base, with 4 bases between. This CDR3 is 13 amino acids long. The CDR3 nucleotides are TGTGCCAGCAGCTTAGGGCTCCAAGAGACCCAGTACTTC. It is translated as CASSLGLQETQYF. The full variable domain, completed using reference TRBV7-6 and TRBJ2-5, is GAGVSQSPRYKVTKRGQDVALRCDPISGHVSLYWYRQALGQGPEFLTYFNYEAQQDKSGLPNDRFSAERPEGSISTLTIQRTEQRDSAMYRCASSLGLQETQYFGPGTRLLVL.

In this sample, this clone turned up a few times. The chain carries TRBV7-6 and TRBJ1-2; tentative D call: TRBD1 (6 bases). Germline V gene data show CDR1 as SGHVS and CDR2 as FNYEAQ. This CDR3 contains 17 residues. V was trimmed by 1 base and J by 4 bases, leaving 19 bases between them. DNA of the CDR3: TGTGCCAGCAGCTTAGTTGCTCAGGGGCTTCGTAGCTATGGCTACACCTTC. Amino acid sequence: CASSLVAQGLRSYGYTF.

V gene TRBV2 combines with J gene TRBJ2-3; TRBD1 is a possible D gene (6 bases). V was trimmed by 3 bases and J by 3 bases, leaving 7 bases between them. This CDR3 has 13 residues. The V gene's germline CDR1 is SNHLY and CDR2 FYNNEI. CDR3 in amino acids: CASSDQGTDTQYF. CDR3 coding DNA: TGTGCCAGCAGTGACCAGGGGACAGATACGCAGTATTTT.

V and J are TRBV2 and TRBJ2-2; possible D gene TRBD2, 5 bases. The V gene's germline CDR1 is SNHLY and CDR2 FYNNEI. V dropped 3 bases and J dropped 6 bases, with 8 bases sitting between them. This CDR3 contains 13 residues. CDR3: CASSEAGAGELFF. The CDR3 DNA reads as TGTGCCAGCAGTGAGGCGGGCGCCGGGGAGCTGTTTTTT.

The chain couples TRBV7-2 to TRBJ1-5; D not resolved. Germline lookup yields CDR1 SGHTA and CDR2 FQGNSA. The CDR3 extends over 15 amino acids. V lost 5 bases and J lost 4, with 15 bases in between. The CDR3 coding sequence is TGTGCCAGCAGCCCCTCCGTGGAGTCAAATCAGCCCCAGCATTTT. It is translated as CASSPSVESNQPQHF.

In its sample, this clone was seen a few times. The genes are TRBV29-1 and TRBJ2-2, with TRBD1 identical over 9 bases. Germline lookup yields CDR1 SQVTM and CDR2 ANQGSEA. The V gene end was trimmed by 6 bases and the J gene end by 4 bases; junction bases not matched to a gene: 6. The CDR3 totals 14 residues. The CDR3 DNA reads TGCAGCGTACAACAGGGGGCTGCCACCGGGGAGCTGTTTTTT. Its translation: CSVQQGAATGELFF.

The table lists this clone with a few counts. The genes are TRBV4-3 and TRBJ2-3, with 8 nucleotides matching TRBD2. After removal of 1 base from V and 1 base from J, the junction contained 7 bases not matched to a gene. The CDR3 loop spans 17 amino acids. Germline lookup yields CDR1 LGHNA and CDR2 YSLEER. The CDR3 nucleotides read TGCGCCAGCAGCCAAGCGGGAAGCGGGAGAGGCACAGATACGCAGTATTTT. Protein: CASSQAGSGRGTDTQYF.

This clone has more than one count but fewer than ten. The chain joins TRBV2 to TRBJ2-2; 11 bases line up with TRBD2. This CDR3 is built from 14 residues. V gave up 8 bases and J gave up 6 bases; unmatched junction bases: 5. Germline CDR1 reads SNHLY; CDR2 reads FYNNEI. Written as DNA, the CDR3 is TGTGCCAGCCGGATAGCGGGAGGGCCCGGGGAGCTGTTTTTT. This translates into CASRIAGGPGELFF.

This sequence joins TRBV5-4 and TRBJ2-5; TRBD2 matches at 9 bases. The junction had 8 bases not matched to a gene; V was cut back by 5 bases and J by 6 bases. The CDR3 is made up of 14 amino acids. CDR1 SGHNT and CDR2 YYREEE come from the germline V gene (reference sequence). The CDR3 DNA is TGTGCCAGCAGAGTTAGCGGGAGCGGTCAGACCCAGTACTTC. Residues: CASRVSGSGQTQYF.